This TCR beta chain was sequenced for a study of blood T cell repertoires in COVID-19. As for the study in general: Specimens from acute and convalescent COVID-19 originated in the United States, Italy and Spain. From T cells, B-cell-depleted T cells, or PBMCs came the material, which was cDNA or gDNA.

In the original workflow: The assay estimated nucleated cells by amplifying reference gene primers. Only in-frame clones appear in the TCRdb table, and some are missing; sequencing was by immunoSEQ multiplex PCR. V, J and clone size reflect that table, while D and trimming were determined from the DNA. The sample lists about 270,000 clones; approximately 85% were seen once. V gave up 3 bases and J gave up 5 bases, with 13 bases separating them. The CDR3 is 14 residues long. Germline V gene data show CDR1 as LNHNV and CDR2 as YYDKDF (reference sequence). The chain uses TRBV15 and TRBJ1-2, with D possibly being TRBD1 (6 bases). Sequencing was carried out using peripheral blood. The clonotype comes from a woman between 65 and 79 years old with acute or convalescent COVID-19. The CDR3 region has the DNA TGTGCCACCAGCAGCGCCGGGACACTTTATGGCTACACCTTC. It specifies CATSSAGTLYGYTF.